This TCR beta chain was documented in a study of T cell changes during pregnancy in multiple sclerosis. This clone is deemed medium-sized. Data came from immunoSEQ multiplex PCR; TCRdb stores just in-frame clones and leaves some out. The table has over 50,000 clones, approximately 88% seen once. Germline values: CDR1 LNHDA, CDR2 SQIVND (reference sequence). This CDR3 is 15 amino acids long. Trimming removed 7 bases from V and 4 bases from J; junction bases left unmatched: 10. The sequence was obtained from a female donor with multiple sclerosis, enrolled in a pregnancy study. The chain recombines TRBV19 with TRBJ2-1; 7 nucleotides line up with TRBD2. The input for sequencing was peripheral blood, taken in the first trimester of pregnancy. The DNA of the CDR3 is TGTGCCAGTACTACCCTAGCGGAAGAATACAATGAGCAGTTCTTC. Amino acids: CASTTLAEEYNEQFF.